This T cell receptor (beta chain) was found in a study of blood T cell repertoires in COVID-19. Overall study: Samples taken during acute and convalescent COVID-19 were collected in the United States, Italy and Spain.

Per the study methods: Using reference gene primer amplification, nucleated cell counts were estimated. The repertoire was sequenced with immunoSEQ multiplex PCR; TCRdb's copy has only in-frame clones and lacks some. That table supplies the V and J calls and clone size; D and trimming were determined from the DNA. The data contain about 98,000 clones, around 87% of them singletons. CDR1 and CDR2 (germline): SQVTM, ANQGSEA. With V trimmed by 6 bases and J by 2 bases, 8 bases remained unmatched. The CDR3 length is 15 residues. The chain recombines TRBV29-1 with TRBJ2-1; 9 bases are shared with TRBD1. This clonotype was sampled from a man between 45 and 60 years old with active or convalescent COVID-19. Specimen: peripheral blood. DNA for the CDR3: TGCAGCGTCGCAACCGGGACAGGGACCTACAATGAGCAGTTCTTC. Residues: CSVATGTGTYNEQFF.